This TCR beta chain emerged from a study of human T cells and chemical hapten exposure. As to time point: pre-sensitization, week 0. Treatment here: therapeutic diphenylcyclopropenone sensitization with weekly scalp DPC. TCRdb re-called the RACE reads through MiXCR, storing one row per CDR3 protein. The sample contains around 120,000 distinct CDR3 sequences, roughly 13% of which appear only once. This clonotype was sampled from a woman aged 18-29 years with alopecia areata. Some clones in this sample may be carry-over from other donors' samples. The sequencing here drew on whole blood, taken in connection with sensitization to the hapten diphenylcyclopropenone (DPC).

CDR3 sequence: CASSSRGRTGSYEQYF. The CDR3 bases are TGTGCCAGCAGCTCACGTGGGCGGACAGGGAGCTACGAGCAGTACTTC. The J gene is TRBJ2-7, the V gene TRBV7-2; the match to TRBD1 covers 8 bases. This CDR3 comprises 16 residues. V was clipped by 4 bases and J by 3 bases; unmatched bases: 11. Germline values: CDR1 SGHTA, CDR2 FQGNSA.